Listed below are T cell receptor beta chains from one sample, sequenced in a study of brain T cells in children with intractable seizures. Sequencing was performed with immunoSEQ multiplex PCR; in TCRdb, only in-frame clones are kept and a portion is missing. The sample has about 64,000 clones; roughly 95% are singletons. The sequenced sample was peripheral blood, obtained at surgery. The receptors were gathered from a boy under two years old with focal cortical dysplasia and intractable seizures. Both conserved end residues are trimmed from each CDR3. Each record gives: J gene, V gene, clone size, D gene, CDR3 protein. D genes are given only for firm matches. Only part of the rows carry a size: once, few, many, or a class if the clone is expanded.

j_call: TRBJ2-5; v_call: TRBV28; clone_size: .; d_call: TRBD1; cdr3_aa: ASSTPSTGKETQY
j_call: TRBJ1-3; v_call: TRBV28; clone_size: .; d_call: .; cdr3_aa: ASSLGRGGNTIY
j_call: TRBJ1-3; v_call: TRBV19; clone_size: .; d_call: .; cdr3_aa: ASSMSRNPGNTIY
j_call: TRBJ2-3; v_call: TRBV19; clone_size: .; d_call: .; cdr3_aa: ASSIRAVTDTQY
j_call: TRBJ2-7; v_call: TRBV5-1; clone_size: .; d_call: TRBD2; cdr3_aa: ASSLQPSGFATYEQY
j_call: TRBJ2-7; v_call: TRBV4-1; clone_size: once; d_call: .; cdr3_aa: ASSRAGHEQY
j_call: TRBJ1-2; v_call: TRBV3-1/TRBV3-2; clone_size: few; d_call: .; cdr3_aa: ASAWGRNYGYT
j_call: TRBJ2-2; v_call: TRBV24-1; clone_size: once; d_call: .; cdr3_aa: ATSDPMTAVNTGELF
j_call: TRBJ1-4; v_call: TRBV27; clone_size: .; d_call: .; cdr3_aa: ASSLWASTNEKLF
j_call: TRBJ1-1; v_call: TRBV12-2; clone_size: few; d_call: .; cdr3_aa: ASRLERQKESDTEAF
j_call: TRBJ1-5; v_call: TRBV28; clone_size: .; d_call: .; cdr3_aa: ASSPGRTEIVVNSNQPQH
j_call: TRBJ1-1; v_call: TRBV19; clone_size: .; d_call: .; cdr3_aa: ASSLAGRTEAF
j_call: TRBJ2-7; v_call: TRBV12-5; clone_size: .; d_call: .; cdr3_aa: ASGLVYSSGNMSYEQY
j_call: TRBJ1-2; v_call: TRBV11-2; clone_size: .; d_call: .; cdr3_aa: ASSLERRAGGYT
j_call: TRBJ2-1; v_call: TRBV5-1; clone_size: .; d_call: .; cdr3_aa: ASSSGQNSYNEQF
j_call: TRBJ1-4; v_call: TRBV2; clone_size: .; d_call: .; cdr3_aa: ASSFRPNEKLF
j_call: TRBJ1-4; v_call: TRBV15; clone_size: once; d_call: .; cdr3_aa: ATSRDRGENEKLF
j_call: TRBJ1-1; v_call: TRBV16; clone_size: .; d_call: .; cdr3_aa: ASSQSPGREAF
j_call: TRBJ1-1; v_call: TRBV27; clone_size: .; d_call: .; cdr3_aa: ASWLEGLNTEAF
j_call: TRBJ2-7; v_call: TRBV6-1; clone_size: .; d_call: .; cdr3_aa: ASSEIHGGHSIYEQY
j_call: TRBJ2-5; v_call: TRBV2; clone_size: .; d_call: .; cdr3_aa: ASSQGTQY
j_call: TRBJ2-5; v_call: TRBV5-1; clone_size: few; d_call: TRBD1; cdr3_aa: ASSLGDRGRETQY
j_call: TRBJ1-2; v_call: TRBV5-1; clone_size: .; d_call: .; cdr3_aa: ASSAGRNYGYT
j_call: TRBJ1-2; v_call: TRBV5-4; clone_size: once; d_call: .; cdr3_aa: ASSSPAGYGYT
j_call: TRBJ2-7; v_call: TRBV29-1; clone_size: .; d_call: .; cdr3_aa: SVEGRGPYEQY
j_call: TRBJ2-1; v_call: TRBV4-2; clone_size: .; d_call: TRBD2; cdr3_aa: ASSRILGLAGNNEQF
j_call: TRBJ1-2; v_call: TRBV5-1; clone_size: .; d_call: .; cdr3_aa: ASSYLGPGYT
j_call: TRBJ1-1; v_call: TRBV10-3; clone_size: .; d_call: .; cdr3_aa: AISESTVNTEAF
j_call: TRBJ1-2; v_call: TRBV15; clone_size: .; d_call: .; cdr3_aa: ATSSPTWLGGYT
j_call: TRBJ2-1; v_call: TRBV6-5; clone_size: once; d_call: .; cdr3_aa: ASRTPGPGDNEQF
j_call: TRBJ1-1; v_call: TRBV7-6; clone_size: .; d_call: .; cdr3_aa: ASSLAQAGYGNTEAF
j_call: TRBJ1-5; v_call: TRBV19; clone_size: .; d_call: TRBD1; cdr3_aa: ASRITGDDQPQH
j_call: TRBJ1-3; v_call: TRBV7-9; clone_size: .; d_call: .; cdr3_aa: ASSLERQPASGNTIY
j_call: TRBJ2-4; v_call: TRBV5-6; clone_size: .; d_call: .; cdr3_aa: ASSLARGLAKNIQY
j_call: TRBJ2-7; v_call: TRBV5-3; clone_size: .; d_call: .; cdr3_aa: ARSIRQPYEQY
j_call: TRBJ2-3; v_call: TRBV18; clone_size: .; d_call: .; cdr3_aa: ASSPGDTQY
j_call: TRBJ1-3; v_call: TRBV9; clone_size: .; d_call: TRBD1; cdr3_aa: ASSVDGNGKGAQNTIY
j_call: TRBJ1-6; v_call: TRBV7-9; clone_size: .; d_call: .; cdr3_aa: ASSSAGGGGNSPLH
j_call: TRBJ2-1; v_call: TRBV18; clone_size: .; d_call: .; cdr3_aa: ASLTIQGYNEQF
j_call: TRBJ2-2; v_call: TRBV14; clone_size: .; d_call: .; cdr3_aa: ASSQARQLLNTGELF
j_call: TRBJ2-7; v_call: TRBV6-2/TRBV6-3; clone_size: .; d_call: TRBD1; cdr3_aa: ASSNRGSYYEQY
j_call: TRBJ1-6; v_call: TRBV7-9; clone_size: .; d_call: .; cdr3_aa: ASSLLLWGRGSPLH
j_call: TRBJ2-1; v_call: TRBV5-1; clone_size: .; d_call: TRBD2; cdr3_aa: ASSYRTGLAGGRNEQF
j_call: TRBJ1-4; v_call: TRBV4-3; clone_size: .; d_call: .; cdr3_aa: ASSQDVIFRPATNEKLF
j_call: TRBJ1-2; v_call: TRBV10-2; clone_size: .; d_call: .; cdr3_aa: ASSVDPGGRNYGYT
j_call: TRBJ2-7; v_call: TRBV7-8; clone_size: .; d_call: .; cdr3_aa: ASSLSPATYQQY
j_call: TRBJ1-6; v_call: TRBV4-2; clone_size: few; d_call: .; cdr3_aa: ASSQQGYNSPLH
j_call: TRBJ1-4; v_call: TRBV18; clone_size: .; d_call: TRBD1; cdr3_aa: ASSPIGRGLGNEKLF
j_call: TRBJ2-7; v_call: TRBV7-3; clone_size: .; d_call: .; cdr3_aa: ASSLNPGNFGEQY
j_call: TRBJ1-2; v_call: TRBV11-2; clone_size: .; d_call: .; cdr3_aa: ASSSLVRGYT
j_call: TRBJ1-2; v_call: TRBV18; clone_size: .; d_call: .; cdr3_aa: ASSPGGGMKGYT
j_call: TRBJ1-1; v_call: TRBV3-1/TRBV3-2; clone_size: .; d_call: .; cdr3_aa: ASSQGDGGVTEAF
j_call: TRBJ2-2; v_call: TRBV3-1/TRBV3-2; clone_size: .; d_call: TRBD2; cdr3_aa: ASSLGRARTGELF
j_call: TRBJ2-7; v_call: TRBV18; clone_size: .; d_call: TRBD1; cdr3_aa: ASSPPAGGWNEQY
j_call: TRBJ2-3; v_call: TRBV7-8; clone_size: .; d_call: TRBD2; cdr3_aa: ASSLELAGGRNTQY
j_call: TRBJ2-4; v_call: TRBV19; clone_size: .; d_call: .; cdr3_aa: ASSIDPSGKNIQY
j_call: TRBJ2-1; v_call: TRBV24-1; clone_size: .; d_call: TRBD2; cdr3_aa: ATSAPLAGGRNEQF
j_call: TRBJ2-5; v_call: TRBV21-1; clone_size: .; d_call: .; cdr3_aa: ASSKDTLRQGGRTQY